The clone carrying this TCR beta chain occurred a few times. No antigen is known for it. This entry is derived from a study of T-cell memory formation after mild COVID-19. Study-wide results and limits: Mainly CM and EM harbored the contracting CD4+ clones; mainly EMRA harbored the CD8+ ones.

TCRdb redid the calling of the 5' RACE reads with MiXCR, one entry per CDR3 protein. The data show roughly 130,000 distinct CDR3 sequences, with 15% to 20% seen just once and more than 11% held by the top ten. This clonotype originated in an adult woman who had mild COVID-19 (a few samples of this study predate the infection). Cell type and time point are not known. The sequencing input was PBMCs or a T cell subset sorted from them (not recorded which).

CDR3 DNA sequence: TGCGCCAGCAGCTTGGGTTCGAACACCGGGGAGCTGTTTTTT. Translated: CASSLGSNTGELFF. V is TRBV5-1 and J is TRBJ2-2, with unresolved D. This CDR3 has 14 amino acids. Trimming took 0 bases from V and 0 from J, leaving 3 bases between them. The germline CDR1 and CDR2 sequences are SGHRS and YFSETQ.